This note documents a single T cell receptor (beta chain) sequence. The data belong to a study of cytomegalovirus exposure and HLA in healthy donors. With 7 bases removed from V and 2 bases from J, the gap between germline ends came to 9 bases. This CDR3 is built from 14 residues. Germline lookup yields CDR1 SNHLY and CDR2 FYNNEI. PCR used 60 Vbeta primers and 13 Jbeta primers. Clones were read by immunoSEQ multiplex PCR, and TCRdb kept only the in-frame ones, dropping some. The profile covers tens of thousands of clones, with approximately 75% appearing a single time and around an eighth taken by the ten largest.

This TCR was sampled from a woman aged 40 to 55 in good health and CMV-seropositive. V gene TRBV2 combines with J gene TRBJ1-6; D is uncertain. Sequencing was done on a sample of PBMCs. The CDR3 nucleotides are TGTGCCAGCATAGTGAGGACCTATAATTCACCCCTCCACTTT. As protein: CASIVRTYNSPLHF.